The subject of this entry is one TCR beta chain. What it recognizes is unknown. The sample belongs to a study of cytotoxic CD8 clonotypes in ibrutinib-treated CLL. General observations from the study: Collection times varied between progressing and sustained-remission patients.

The CDR3 has 16 residues. CDR1 is SGHAT, CDR2 FQNNGV, per germline. V dropped 5 bases and J dropped 0; count of bases not matched to a gene: 9. Profiled with immunoSEQ multiplex PCR; TCRdb holds only in-frame clones, not every one. The sample has more than 11,000 clones, more than 60% seen once; the top ten hold roughly 5.3%. This clonotype originated in a human donor with chronic lymphocytic leukemia. The sequenced sample was PBMCs, obtained before ibrutinib treatment. This rearrangement joins TRBV11-2 to TRBJ2-5; TRBD1 matches 7 bases. The CDR3 DNA reads TGTGCCAGCAGCCCCACAGGGGCCGACAACCAAGAGACCCAGTACTTC. It is translated as CASSPTGADNQETQYF. The full variable domain, with the rest looked up from reference TRBV11-2 and TRBJ2-5, is EAGVAQSPRYKIIEKRQSVAFWCNPISGHATLYWYQQILGQGPKLLIQFQNNGVVDDSQLPKDRFSAERLKGVDSTLKIQPAKLEDSAVYLCASSPTGADNQETQYFGPGTRLLVL.